This passage covers 9 T cell receptor beta chains from one sample sequenced in a study of identical twins. In TCRdb, the 5' RACE reads were re-called with MiXCR into one record per CDR3 protein. The table shows hundreds of thousands of distinct CDR3 sequences, with about 12% occurring only once. The same sample was also used in a study of yellow fever vaccine responses in identical twins.

The specimen was PBMCs. The origin of the receptors is a young woman in good health.

This clonotype was counted only a few times. This rearrangement joins TRBV12-3 or TRBV12-4 to TRBJ2-5; maybe TRBD2 (6 bases). CDR3 length: 15 residues. The V end lost 3 bases, the J end lost 5 bases, and 16 bases lay between the germline ends. CDR3 sequence: CASSFVYGGLETQYF. As DNA, the CDR3 is TGTGCCAGCAGTTTTGTGTATGGAGGGTTGGAGACCCAGTACTTC.

This clonotype was found many times. This chain joins TRBV12-3 or TRBV12-4 and TRBJ2-1, with a tentative D call TRBD2 (7 bases). This CDR3 has 13 amino acids. V was pared by 3 bases and J by 9 bases, with 12 bases between. The CDR3 protein is CASSFKGGGEQFF. The CDR3 nucleotides read TGTGCCAGCAGTTTTAAGGGGGGGGGTGAGCAGTTCTTC.

The CDR3 protein is CASSRHAGTASYEQYV. DNA of the CDR3: TGTGCCAGCAGTCGTCACGCCGGGACAGCCTCCTACGAGCAGTACGTC. V is TRBV28 and J is TRBJ2-7; 7 nucleotides line up with TRBD1. V trimming: 5 bases; J trimming: 0 bases; junction bases outside the gene matches: 10. This CDR3 is 16 amino acids long. CDR1 and CDR2 from the germline V gene are MDHEN and SYDVKM.

This clonotype was seen at least ten times. The chain recombines TRBV5-1 with TRBJ1-1, with D unresolved. V lost 4 bases, J lost 0 bases, and 10 bases lay in between. Germline assignment: CDR1 SGHRS and CDR2 YFSETQ. The CDR3 has 14 residues. In DNA, the CDR3 is TGCGCCAGCAGCCAATTGACGGTGAACACTGAAGCTTTCTTT. Translated: CASSQLTVNTEAFF.

CDR3 residues: CSARGQQGGWAKNIQYF. The CDR3 bases are TGCAGTGCTAGAGGCCAACAGGGGGGGTGGGCCAAAAACATTCAGTACTTC. V and J are TRBV20-1 and TRBJ2-4; TRBD1 might be the D (8 bases). V lost 1 base and J 1 base, leaving 17 bases between the germline ends. CDR1 and CDR2 (germline): DFQATT, SNEGSKA (reference sequence). The CDR3 consists of 17 residues.

This clonotype was picked up a small number of times. The chain is built from TRBV20-1 and TRBJ1-5; TRBD1 might be the D (5 bases). Trimming stripped 6 bases from V and 2 bases from J, with 11 bases between. Germline lookup yields CDR1 DFQATT and CDR2 SNEGSKA (reference sequence). This CDR3 is 13 amino acids long. In DNA, the CDR3 is TGCAGTGCCACAGGTGGCCGCAATCAGCCCCAGCATTTT. Translation: CSATGGRNQPQHF.

V and J are TRBV20-1 and TRBJ1-4; unclear D gene. Between the trimmed V and J ends, which lost 3 bases and 4 bases, there was a span of 9 bases. CDR1 is DFQATT, CDR2 SNEGSKA, per germline (reference sequence). This CDR3 region has 13 residues. In DNA, the CDR3 is TGCAGTGCTAGCCATAGATTTAATGAAAAACTGTTTTTT. The encoded protein is CSASHRFNEKLFF.

The chain recombines TRBV7-3 with TRBJ2-7; possibly TRBD1 for D (6 bases). The CDR3 has 13 residues. Germline values: CDR1 SGHTA, CDR2 FQGTGA. V shed 5 bases and J shed 7 bases, with 15 bases lying between them. This CDR3 reads CASSLDRYREQYF. In DNA form, the CDR3 reads TGTGCCAGCAGCCTTGACAGGTACCGAGAGCAGTACTTC.

This clonotype has a handful of counts. The rearrangement uses TRBV11-2 and TRBJ2-7; 7 bases map to TRBD2. Germline CDR1 reads SGHAT; CDR2 reads FQNNGV. The CDR3 runs 16 residues. V lost 3 bases, J lost 2 bases, and 10 bases stayed unmatched. CDR3: CASSFNQAGPPYEQYF. The CDR3 region has the DNA TGTGCCAGCAGCTTCAACCAAGCGGGGCCTCCCTACGAGCAGTACTTC.